One and the same sample provided the 3 T cell receptor beta chains below, sequenced in a study of blood T cells in healthy people across ages. Primed by a sample-barcoded 5' primer and a J-beta primer mix, a second PCR proceeded for about 6 to 12 cycles. TCRdb independently ran MiXCR on the 5' RACE reads; one entry per CDR3 protein. The data show roughly 2 million distinct CDR3 sequences, with around 48% seen just once and approximately 2.1% held by the top ten. The sample taken for sequencing was blood. These receptors all come from a woman between 40 and 50 years old in good health.

A few counts support this clonotype. The chain has TRBV10-3 and TRBJ2-7, with 8 bases aligning to TRBD1. The J segment lost 1 base and the V segment lost 3 bases, leaving 8 bases of the junction unmatched. CDR3 size: 16 residues. Per germline, CDR1 ENHRY and CDR2 SYGVKD. CDR3: CAISDLNRGVSYEQYF. CDR3 coding DNA: TGTGCCATCAGTGACCTTAACAGGGGGGTTTCCTACGAGCAGTACTTC.

The chain uses TRBV9 and TRBJ2-1; 8 bases map to TRBD1. The CDR3 extends over 14 amino acids. J was trimmed by 7 bases and V by 0 bases; bases with no gene match: 3. Germline assignment: CDR1 SGDLS and CDR2 YYNGEE. CDR3 sequence: CASSVDDRGNEQFF. For the CDR3, the DNA is TGTGCCAGCAGCGTAGATGACAGGGGAAATGAGCAGTTCTTC.

This rearrangement joins TRBV18 to TRBJ2-5, with TRBD2 matching 13 bases. The CDR3 contains 17 residues. V shed 3 bases and J 1 base; nucleotides not matched to a gene: 5. Germline V CDR1 and CDR2: KGHSH, LQKENI. This chain's CDR3 is CASSPRTSGGVQETQYF. Written as DNA, the CDR3 is TGTGCCAGCTCACCGAGGACTAGCGGGGGAGTCCAAGAGACCCAGTACTTC.